This TCR beta chain appears in the sequencing data of a study of CD4 T cells in relation to SARS-CoV-2 and coronaviruses. Between the trimmed V and J ends, which lost 3 bases and 9 bases, there was a span of 16 bases. The germline V gene has CDR1 SGHKS and CDR2 YYEKEE (reference sequence). The CDR3 is 15 amino acids. This clone was recorded once. Its antigen is as yet unknown. Clones were sequenced by immunoSEQ multiplex PCR, and TCRdb holds only the in-frame ones, with some missing. This table has 40,000 to 50,000 clones, 84% appearing once. The TCR comes from an adult with COVID-19. This sequence joins TRBV5-5 and TRBJ1-6; D perhaps matches TRBD1 (6 bases). Source material: naive CD4+ T cells from PBMCs, cultured in vitro. Indicated subset: naive CD4+ T cells isolated by negative enrichment. CDR3 residues: CASSWENRVRSPLHF. The CDR3 DNA follows: TGTGCCAGCAGCTGGGAGAACAGGGTGCGTTCACCCCTCCACTTT.